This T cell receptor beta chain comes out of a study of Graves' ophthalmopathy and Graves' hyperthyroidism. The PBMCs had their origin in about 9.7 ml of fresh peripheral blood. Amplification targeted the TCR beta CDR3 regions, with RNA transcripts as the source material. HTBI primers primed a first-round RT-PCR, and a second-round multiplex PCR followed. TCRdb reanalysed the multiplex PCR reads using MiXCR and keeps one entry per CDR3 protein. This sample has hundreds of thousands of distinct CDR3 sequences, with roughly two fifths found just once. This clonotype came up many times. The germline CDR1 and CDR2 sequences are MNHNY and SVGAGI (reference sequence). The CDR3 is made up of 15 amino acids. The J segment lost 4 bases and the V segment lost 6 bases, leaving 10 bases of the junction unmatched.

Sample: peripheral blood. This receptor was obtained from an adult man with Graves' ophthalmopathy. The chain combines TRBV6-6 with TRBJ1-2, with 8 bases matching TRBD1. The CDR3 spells CASSITGTGSYGYTF. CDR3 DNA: TGTGCCAGCAGCATAACCGGGACAGGTTCCTATGGCTACACCTTC.